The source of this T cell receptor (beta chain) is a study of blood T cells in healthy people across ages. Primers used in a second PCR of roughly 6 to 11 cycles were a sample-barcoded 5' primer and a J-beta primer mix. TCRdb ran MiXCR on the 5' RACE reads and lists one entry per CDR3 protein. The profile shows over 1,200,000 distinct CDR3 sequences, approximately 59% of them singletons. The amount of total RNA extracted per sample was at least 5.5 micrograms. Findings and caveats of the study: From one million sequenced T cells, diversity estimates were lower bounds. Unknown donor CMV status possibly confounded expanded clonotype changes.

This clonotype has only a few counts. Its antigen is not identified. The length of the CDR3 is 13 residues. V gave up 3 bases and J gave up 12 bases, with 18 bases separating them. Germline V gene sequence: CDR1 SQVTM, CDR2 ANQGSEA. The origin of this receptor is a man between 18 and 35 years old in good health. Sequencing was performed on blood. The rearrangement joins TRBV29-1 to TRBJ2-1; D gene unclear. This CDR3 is CSVEAGLPSRQFF. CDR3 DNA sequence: TGCAGCGTTGAGGCCGGCCTCCCAAGTCGGCAGTTCTTC.